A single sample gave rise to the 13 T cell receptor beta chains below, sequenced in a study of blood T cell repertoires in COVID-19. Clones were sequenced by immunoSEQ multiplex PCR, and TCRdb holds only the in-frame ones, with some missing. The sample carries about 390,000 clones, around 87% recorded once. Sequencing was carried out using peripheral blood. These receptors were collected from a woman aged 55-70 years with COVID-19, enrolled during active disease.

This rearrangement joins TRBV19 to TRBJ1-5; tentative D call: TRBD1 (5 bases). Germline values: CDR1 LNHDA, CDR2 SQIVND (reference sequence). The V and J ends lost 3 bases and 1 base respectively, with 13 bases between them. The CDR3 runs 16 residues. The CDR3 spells CASSIGGARSNQPQHF. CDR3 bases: TGTGCCAGTAGTATCGGTGGGGCGCGGAGCAATCAGCCCCAGCATTTT.

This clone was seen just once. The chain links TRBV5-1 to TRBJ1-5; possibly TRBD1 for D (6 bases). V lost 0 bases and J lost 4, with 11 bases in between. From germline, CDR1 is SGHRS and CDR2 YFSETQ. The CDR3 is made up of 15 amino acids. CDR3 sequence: CASSLAGTPNQPQHF. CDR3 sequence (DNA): TGCGCCAGCAGCTTGGCCGGGACACCGAATCAGCCCCAGCATTTT. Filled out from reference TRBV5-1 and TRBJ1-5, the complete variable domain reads KAGVTQTPRYLIKTRGQQVTLSCSPISGHRSVSWYQQTPGQGLQFLFEYFSETQRNKGNFPGRFSGRQFSNSRSEMNVSTLELGDSALYLCASSLAGTPNQPQHFGDGTRLSIL.

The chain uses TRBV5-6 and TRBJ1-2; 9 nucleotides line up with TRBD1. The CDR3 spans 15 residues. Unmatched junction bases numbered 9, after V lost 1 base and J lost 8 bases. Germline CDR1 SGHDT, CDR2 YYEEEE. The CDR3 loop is CASSLIGTGTGGYTF. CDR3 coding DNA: TGTGCCAGCAGCTTGATCGGGACAGGGACAGGAGGCTACACCTTC.

As DNA, the CDR3 is TGTGCCAGCAGCGTAGTTCCCGGTGTTGGCGAGCAGTACTTC. This gives the protein CASSVVPGVGEQYF. V and J are TRBV9 and TRBJ2-7; D is uncertain. Trimming left V 0 bases short and J 6 bases short, with 13 bases between. This CDR3 has 14 amino acids. CDR1 SGDLS and CDR2 YYNGEE come from the germline V gene.

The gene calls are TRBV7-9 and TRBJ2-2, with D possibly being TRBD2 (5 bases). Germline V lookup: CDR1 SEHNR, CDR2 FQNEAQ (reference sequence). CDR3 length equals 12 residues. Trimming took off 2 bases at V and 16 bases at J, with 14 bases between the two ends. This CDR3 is CASSLTADSRFF. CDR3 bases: TGTGCCAGCAGCTTAACGGCGGACTCCCGGTTTTTT.

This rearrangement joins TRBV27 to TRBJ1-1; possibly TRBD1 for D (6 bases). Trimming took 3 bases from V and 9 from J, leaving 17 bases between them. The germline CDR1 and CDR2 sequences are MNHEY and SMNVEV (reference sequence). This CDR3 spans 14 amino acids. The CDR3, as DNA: TGTGCCAGCAGTTTGTACGACAGGTCAGAAAAAGCTTTCTTT. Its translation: CASSLYDRSEKAFF.

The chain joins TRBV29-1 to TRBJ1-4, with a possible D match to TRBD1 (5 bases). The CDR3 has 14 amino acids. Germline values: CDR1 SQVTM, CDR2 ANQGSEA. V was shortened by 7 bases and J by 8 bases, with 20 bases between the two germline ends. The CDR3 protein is CSADTGTGREKLFF. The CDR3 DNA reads TGCAGCGCAGACACCGGGACGGGGAGGGAAAAACTGTTTTTT.

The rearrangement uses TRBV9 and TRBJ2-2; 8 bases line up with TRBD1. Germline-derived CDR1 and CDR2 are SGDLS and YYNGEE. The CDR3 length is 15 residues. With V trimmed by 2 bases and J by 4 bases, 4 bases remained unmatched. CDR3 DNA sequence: TGTGCCAGCAGCGTGGCAGGGGGCGTCACCGGGGAGCTGTTTTTT. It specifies CASSVAGGVTGELFF.

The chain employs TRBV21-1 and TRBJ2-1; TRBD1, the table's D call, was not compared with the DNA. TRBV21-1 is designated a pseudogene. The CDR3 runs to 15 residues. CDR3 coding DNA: TGTGCCAGCAGCAGCGCCGGGACAGAAGACAATGAGCAGTTCTTC. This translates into CASSSAGTEDNEQFF.

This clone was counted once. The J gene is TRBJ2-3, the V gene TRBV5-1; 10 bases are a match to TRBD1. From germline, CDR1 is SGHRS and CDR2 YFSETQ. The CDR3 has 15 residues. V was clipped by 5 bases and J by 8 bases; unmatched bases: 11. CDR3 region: CASSSGGDRGGTQYF. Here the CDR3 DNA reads TGCGCCAGCAGTTCCGGAGGGGACAGGGGTGGTACGCAGTATTTT. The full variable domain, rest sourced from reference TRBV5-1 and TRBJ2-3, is KAGVTQTPRYLIKTRGQQVTLSCSPISGHRSVSWYQQTPGQGLQFLFEYFSETQRNKGNFPGRFSGRQFSNSRSEMNVSTLELGDSALYLCASSSGGDRGGTQYFGPGTRLTVL.

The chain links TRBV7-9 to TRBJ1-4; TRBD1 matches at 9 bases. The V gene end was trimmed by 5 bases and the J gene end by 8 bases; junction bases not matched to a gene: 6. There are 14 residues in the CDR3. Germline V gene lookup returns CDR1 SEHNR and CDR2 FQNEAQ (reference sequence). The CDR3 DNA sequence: TGTGCCAGCAGCCCCCGGACAGGGGCCGAAAAACTGTTTTTT. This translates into CASSPRTGAEKLFF.

CDR3 DNA: TGTGCCAGCAGAGAGGACAGGTATAGCAATCAGCCCCAGCATTTT. It yields the protein CASREDRYSNQPQHF. The chain has TRBV6-4 and TRBJ1-5; 7 nucleotides line up with TRBD1. J gave up 0 bases and V 6 bases, and 5 bases lay outside the gene matches. This CDR3 comprises 15 residues. The germline V gene encodes CDR1 MRHNA and CDR2 SNTAGT.

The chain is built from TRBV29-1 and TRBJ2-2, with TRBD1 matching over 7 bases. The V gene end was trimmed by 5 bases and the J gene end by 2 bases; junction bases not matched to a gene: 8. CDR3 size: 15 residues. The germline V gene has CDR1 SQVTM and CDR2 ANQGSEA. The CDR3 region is CSVLWTGRNTGELFF. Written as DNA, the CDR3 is TGCAGCGTTCTCTGGACAGGAAGAAACACCGGGGAGCTGTTTTTT.